This T cell receptor (beta chain) emerged from a study of T cells in Graves' hyperthyroidism and ophthalmopathy. Study details: Pretreatment peripheral blood was obtained at initial diagnosis.

There are many counts of this clonotype. Its antigen remains unidentified. Study conclusions and caveats: Patients with ophthalmopathy were separated from those with stable hyperthyroidism by a 13 V-J model. The model made its ophthalmopathy prediction, and onset followed a median approximately six months later.

The CDR3 runs 14 residues. Germline CDR1 MNHEY, CDR2 SMNVEV (reference sequence). Trimming shortened V by 1 base and J by 1 base, and 8 bases separated the two germline ends. Amplification targeted TCR beta CDR3 regions from RNA transcripts. Primed by the HTBI set, a first-round RT-PCR was run on the TCR CDR3. TCRdb passed the multiplex PCR reads through MiXCR, listing each CDR3 protein once. Here the sample spans 300,000 to 350,000 distinct CDR3 sequences, over 15% being singletons. With duration under 3 months, ophthalmopathy was active: Clinical Activity Score at least 3, NOSPECS at least 4. Sequencing used blood. The TCR sequence derives from a woman aged 40 to 55 with Graves' ophthalmopathy. This chain joins TRBV27 and TRBJ2-7; D is ambiguous. CDR3 residues: CASSLYSTSYEQYF. Here the CDR3 DNA reads TGTGCCAGCAGTTTATATTCTACTTCCTACGAGCAGTACTTC.